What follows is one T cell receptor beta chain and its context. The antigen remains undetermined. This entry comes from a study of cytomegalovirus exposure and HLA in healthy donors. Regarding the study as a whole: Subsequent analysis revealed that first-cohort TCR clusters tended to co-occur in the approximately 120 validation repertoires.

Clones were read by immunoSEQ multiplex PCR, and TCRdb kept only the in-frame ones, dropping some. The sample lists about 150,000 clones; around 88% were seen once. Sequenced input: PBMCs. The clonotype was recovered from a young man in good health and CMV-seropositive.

The DNA for the CDR3 is TGTGCCAGCAGTGACGGGGAATTAGCCAAAAACATTCAGTACTTC. Amino acids: CASSDGELAKNIQYF. The chain uses TRBV2 and TRBJ2-4, with a possible D match to TRBD2 (5 bases). Germline CDR1 is SNHLY and CDR2 is FYNNEI. The CDR3 loop spans 15 amino acids. V was shortened by 3 bases and J by 0 bases, with 9 bases between the two germline ends.